What follows are 8 T cell receptor beta chains derived from one specimen sequenced in a study of cytomegalovirus exposure and HLA in healthy donors. The PCR ran on 60 Vbeta and 13 Jbeta primers. Using immunoSEQ multiplex PCR, the repertoire was profiled, and TCRdb retains in-frame clones only, with some absent. Of fewer than 200,000 clones listed, about four fifths are singletons. The sequenced material came from PBMCs. The source of these receptors is a young man in good health and CMV-seronegative.

The genes are TRBV30 and TRBJ1-6; D is undetermined. The germline V gene encodes CDR1 GTSNPN and CDR2 SVGIG (reference sequence). The CDR3 length is 12 residues. Trimming pared 3 bases from V and 11 bases from J, leaving 11 bases between. This CDR3 is CAWSRRETPLHF. The CDR3 DNA follows: TGTGCCTGGAGCCGCCGCGAGACACCCCTCCACTTT.

This clone was counted a few times. The CDR3 region is CASKNLGQGYGYTF. In DNA form, the CDR3 reads TGCGCCAGCAAGAACCTTGGGCAGGGTTATGGCTACACCTTC. This sequence joins TRBV4-1 and TRBJ1-2, with TRBD1 as a possible D gene (5 bases). The germline CDR1 and CDR2 sequences are MGHRA and YSYEKL. CDR3 length: 14 amino acids. V lost 7 bases to trimming and J lost 5 bases, with 17 bases between them.

V gene TRBV7-9 combines with J gene TRBJ2-7, with TRBD2 as a possible D gene (5 bases). Germline V lookup: CDR1 SEHNR, CDR2 FQNEAQ (reference sequence). With 5 bases removed from V and 2 bases from J, the gap between germline ends came to 7 bases. The length of the CDR3 is 12 residues. This chain's CDR3 is CASSDGTYEQYF. In nucleotides, the CDR3 is TGTGCCAGCAGCGACGGGACCTACGAGCAGTACTTC.

The CDR3 sequence is CASSFRGGGGVSNQPQHF. The CDR3 nucleotides read TGTGCCAGCAGTTTCAGGGGAGGAGGGGGCGTCAGCAATCAGCCCCAGCATTTT. V is TRBV27 and J is TRBJ1-5; 7 nucleotides line up with TRBD1. The germline V gene has CDR1 MNHEY and CDR2 SMNVEV (reference sequence). Trimming removed 3 bases from V and 1 base from J; junction bases left unmatched: 12. CDR3 size: 18 residues.

The rearrangement uses TRBV11-3 and TRBJ1-1; D remains unclear. CDR1 is SGHNT, CDR2 YENEEA, per germline. The length of the CDR3 is 13 residues. Trimming removed 5 bases from V and 5 bases from J, with 12 bases in between. The CDR3 spells CASSPGVGTEAFF. The CDR3 coding sequence is TGTGCCAGCAGCCCGGGTGTCGGGACTGAAGCTTTCTTT.

The chain couples TRBV27 to TRBJ2-2; D not resolved. The V gene's germline CDR1 is MNHEY and CDR2 SMNVEV (reference sequence). This CDR3 contains 14 residues. Trimming pared 0 bases from V and 7 bases from J, leaving 9 bases between. The CDR3 region is CASSLSFQVGELFF. In nucleotides, the CDR3 is TGTGCCAGCAGTTTATCGTTCCAGGTCGGGGAGCTGTTTTTT.

This clone came up once. V usage is TRBV5-1 and J usage is TRBJ2-5; the D gene is possibly TRBD2 (5 bases). CDR3 length: 14 residues. Trimming took 4 bases from V and 4 from J, leaving 14 bases between them. The germline V gene has CDR1 SGHRS and CDR2 YFSETQ. CDR3 residues: CASSRIFEGETQYF. The CDR3, as DNA: TGCGCCAGCAGCCGCATCTTTGAGGGAGAGACCCAGTACTTC.

V usage is TRBV2 and J usage is TRBJ1-2; 7 bases are a match to TRBD1. The CDR3 loop spans 13 amino acids. CDR1 and CDR2 from the germline V gene are SNHLY and FYNNEI. V shed 7 bases and J 4 bases; nucleotides not matched to a gene: 6. This CDR3 reads CASTEQGFYGYTF. The CDR3 DNA is TGTGCCAGCACCGAACAGGGGTTCTATGGCTACACCTTC.